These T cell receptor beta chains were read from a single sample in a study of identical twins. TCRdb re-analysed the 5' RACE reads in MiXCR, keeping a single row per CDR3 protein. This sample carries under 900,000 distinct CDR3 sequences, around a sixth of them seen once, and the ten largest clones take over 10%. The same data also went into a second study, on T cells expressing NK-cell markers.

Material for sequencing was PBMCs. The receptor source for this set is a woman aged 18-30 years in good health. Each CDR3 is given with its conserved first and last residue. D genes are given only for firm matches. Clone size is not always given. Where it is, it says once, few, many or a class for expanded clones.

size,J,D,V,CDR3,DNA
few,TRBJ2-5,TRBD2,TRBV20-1,CSARVAGAGETQYF,TGCAGTGCTAGAGTAGCGGGGGCGGGGGAGACCCAGTACTTC
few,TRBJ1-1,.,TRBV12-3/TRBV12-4,CASGVRGTEAFF,TGTGCCAGCGGCGTTAGAGGTACTGAAGCTTTCTTT
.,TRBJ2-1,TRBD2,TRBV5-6,CASSLSVRGEPRDEQFF,TGTGCCAGCAGCTTATCGGTCCGGGGGGAACCTAGGGATGAGCAGTTCTTC
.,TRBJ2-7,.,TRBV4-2,CASSQEKFGGAYEQYF,TGTGCCAGCAGCCAAGAAAAGTTCGGCGGAGCCTACGAGCAGTACTTC
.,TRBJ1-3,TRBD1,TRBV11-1,CASSHPGQVLNSGNTIYF,TGTGCCAGCAGCCATCCGGGACAGGTTCTCAACTCTGGAAACACCATATATTTT
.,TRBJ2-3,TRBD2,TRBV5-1,CASSLDPAGGLRTWTDTQYF,TGCGCCAGCAGCTTGGATCCAGCGGGGGGGCTGAGGACCTGGACAGATACGCAGTATTTT
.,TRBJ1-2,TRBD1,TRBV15,CATSGGDRGLMSYGYTF,TGTGCCACCAGCGGGGGGGACAGGGGGCTTATGAGCTATGGCTACACCTTC
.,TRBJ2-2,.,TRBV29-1,CSVEHGTGELFF,TGCAGCGTTGAACACGGGACCGGGGAGCTGTTTTTT
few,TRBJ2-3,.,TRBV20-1,CSAPPRGDTQYF,TGCAGTGCGCCCCCGCGGGGAGATACGCAGTATTTT
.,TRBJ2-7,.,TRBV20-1,CSARAPEAKTSEQYF,TGCAGTGCTAGAGCCCCGGAGGCCAAAACGTCCGAGCAGTACTTC
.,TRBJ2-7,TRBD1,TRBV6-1,CASSGPGQGTYEQYF,TGTGCCAGCAGTGGCCCCGGACAGGGTACCTACGAGCAGTACTTC
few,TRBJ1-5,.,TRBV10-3,CAAGRDEPQHF,TGTGCCGCCGGACGAGACGAGCCCCAGCATTTT
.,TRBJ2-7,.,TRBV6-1,CASSEAGDDEQYF,TGTGCCAGCAGTGAGGCCGGGGACGACGAGCAGTACTTC
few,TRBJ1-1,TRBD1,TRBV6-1,CASSEGTGFAEAFF,TGTGCCAGCAGTGAAGGGACAGGGTTCGCTGAAGCTTTCTTT
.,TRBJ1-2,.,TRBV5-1,CASSLRTGGANYGYTF,TGCGCCAGCAGCCTTAGAACAGGCGGTGCTAACTATGGCTACACCTTC
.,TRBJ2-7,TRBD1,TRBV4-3,CASSIRDRGVGEQYF,TGCGCCAGCAGCATCCGGGACAGGGGAGTGGGAGAGCAGTACTTC
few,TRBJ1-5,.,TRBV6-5,CASSYWPGDQPQHF,TGTGCCAGCAGTTACTGGCCAGGGGATCAGCCCCAGCATTTT
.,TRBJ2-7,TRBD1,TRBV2,CASSSPGQDQYEQYF,TGTGCCAGCAGCTCTCCGGGACAGGACCAATACGAGCAGTACTTC
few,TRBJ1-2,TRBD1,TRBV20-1,CSASYRGMDGYTF,TGCAGTGCTAGCTACAGGGGTATGGATGGCTACACCTTC
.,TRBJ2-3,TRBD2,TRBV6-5,CASSRAGTTQYF,TGTGCCAGCAGCCGAGCGGGGACTACGCAGTATTTT
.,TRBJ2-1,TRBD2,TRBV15,CATSPRALAGNEQFF,TGTGCCACCAGCCCCCGGGCACTAGCGGGGAATGAGCAGTTCTTC
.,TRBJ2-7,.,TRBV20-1,CSAIPGLTYEQYF,TGCAGTGCCATACCGGGACTCACTTACGAGCAGTACTTC
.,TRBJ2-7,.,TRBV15,CATSRVPSLSPEQYF,TGTGCCACCAGCAGAGTCCCCTCCCTAAGCCCCGAGCAGTACTTC
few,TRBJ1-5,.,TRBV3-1,CASSHNLGGNQPQHF,TGTGCCAGCAGCCATAACCTGGGGGGCAATCAGCCCCAGCATTTT
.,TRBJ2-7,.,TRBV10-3,CATVAPGRRPYEQYF,TGTGCCACGGTAGCCCCGGGACGGCGACCCTACGAGCAGTACTTC
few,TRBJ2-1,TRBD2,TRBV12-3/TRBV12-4,CASSVTSGGVNEQFF,TGTGCCAGCAGTGTTACTAGCGGGGGGGTCAATGAGCAGTTCTTC
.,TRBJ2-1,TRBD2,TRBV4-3,CASSHTTSLEQFF,TGCGCCAGCAGCCACACGACTAGCCTAGAACAGTTCTTC
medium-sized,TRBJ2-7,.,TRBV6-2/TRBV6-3,CASSPSYEQYF,TGTGCCAGCAGTCCCTCCTACGAGCAGTACTTC
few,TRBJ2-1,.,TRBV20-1,CSAVGYNEQFF,TGCAGCGCTGTGGGCTACAATGAGCAGTTCTTC
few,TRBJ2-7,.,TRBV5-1,CASSAEPTGTAPNEQYF,TGCGCCAGCAGCGCCGAACCAACCGGGACGGCCCCAAACGAGCAGTACTTC
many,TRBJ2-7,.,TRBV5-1,CASSFDYEQYF,TGCGCCAGCAGCTTTGACTACGAGCAGTACTTC
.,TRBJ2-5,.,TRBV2,CASSAGPWGETQYF,TGTGCCAGCAGTGCGGGACCCTGGGGAGAGACCCAGTACTTC
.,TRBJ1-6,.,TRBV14,CASSLGRGSYNSPLHF,TGTGCCAGCAGCCTGGGGAGGGGGTCATATAATTCACCCCTCCACTTT
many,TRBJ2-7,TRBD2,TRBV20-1,CSARTSGDFYEQYF,TGCAGTGCTAGGACTAGCGGGGATTTCTACGAGCAGTACTTC
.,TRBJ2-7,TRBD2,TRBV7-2,CASSLGAGVREQYF,TGTGCCAGCAGCTTAGGAGCGGGAGTGAGGGAGCAGTACTTC
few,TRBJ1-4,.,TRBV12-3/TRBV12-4,CASSRRGTARLFGEKLFF,TGTGCCAGCAGTCGCCGCGGGACGGCTCGCCTTTTTGGTGAAAAACTGTTTTTT
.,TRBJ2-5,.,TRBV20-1,CSATSTAQETQYF,TGCAGTGCCACGTCGACGGCGCAAGAGACCCAGTACTTC
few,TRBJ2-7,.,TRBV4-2,CASSQEGSEQYF,TGTGCCAGCAGCCAAGAAGGGAGCGAGCAGTACTTC
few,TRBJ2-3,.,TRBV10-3,CAISDNTDTQYF,TGTGCCATCAGTGATAACACAGATACGCAGTATTTT
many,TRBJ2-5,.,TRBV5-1,CASSATGTPKETQYF,TGCGCCAGCAGCGCGACCGGGACACCCAAAGAGACCCAGTACTTC
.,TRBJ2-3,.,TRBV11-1,CASSLRATTSTDTQYF,TGTGCCAGCAGCTTACGGGCAACTACTAGCACAGATACGCAGTATTTT
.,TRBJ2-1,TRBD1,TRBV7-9,CASSWGTGDEQFF,TGTGCCAGCAGCTGGGGGACAGGGGATGAGCAGTTCTTC
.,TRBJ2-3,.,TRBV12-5,CASGLENGQGVDTQYF,TGTGCTAGTGGTTTGGAGAACGGCCAGGGCGTAGATACGCAGTATTTT
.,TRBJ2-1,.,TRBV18,CASSINTVRASNEQFF,TGTGCCAGCTCGATAAACACCGTGAGAGCAAGTAATGAGCAGTTCTTC
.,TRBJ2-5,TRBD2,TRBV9,CASSVSALAKQETQYF,TGTGCCAGCAGCGTATCGGCACTAGCGAAGCAAGAGACCCAGTACTTC
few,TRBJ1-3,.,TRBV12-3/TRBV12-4,CASNVGDRRYSGNTIYF,TGTGCCAGCAATGTCGGAGACAGGCGTTACTCTGGAAACACCATATATTTT
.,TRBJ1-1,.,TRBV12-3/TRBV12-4,CASSRTTGTEAFF,TGTGCCAGCAGCAGAACGACGGGGACTGAAGCTTTCTTT
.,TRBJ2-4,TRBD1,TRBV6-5,CASQGQGNIQYF,TGTGCCAGCCAAGGACAGGGGAACATTCAGTACTTC
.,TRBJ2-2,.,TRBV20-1,CSASGQTNTGELFF,TGCAGTGCCAGCGGACAGACGAACACCGGGGAGCTGTTTTTT
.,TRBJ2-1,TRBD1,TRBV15,CAIRDRGPNEQFF,TGTGCCATTCGGGACAGGGGTCCCAATGAGCAGTTCTTC
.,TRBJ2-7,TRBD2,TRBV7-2,CASSLLSAGATYEQYF,TGTGCCAGCAGCTTACTATCCGCGGGAGCCACCTACGAGCAGTACTTC
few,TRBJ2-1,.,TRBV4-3,CASSQRLSKDEQFF,TGCGCCAGCAGCCAACGTCTCTCGAAAGATGAGCAGTTCTTC
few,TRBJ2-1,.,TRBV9,CASSVVPEPSSYNEQFF,TGTGCCAGCAGCGTAGTGCCGGAACCTTCCTCCTACAATGAGCAGTTCTTC
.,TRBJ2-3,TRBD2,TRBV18,CASSPGGVTSGSDTQYF,TGTGCCAGCTCACCTGGTGGGGTGACTAGCGGTTCAGATACGCAGTATTTT
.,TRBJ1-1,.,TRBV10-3,CAIYHRGFTEAFF,TGTGCCATCTATCACCGGGGGTTCACTGAAGCTTTCTTT
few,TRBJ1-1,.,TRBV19,CASSIGSIEAFF,TGTGCCAGTAGTATCGGTTCTATTGAAGCTTTCTTT
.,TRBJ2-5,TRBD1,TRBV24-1,CATSDPGQGDQETQYF,TGTGCCACCAGTGACCCGGGACAGGGGGACCAAGAGACCCAGTACTTC